This T cell receptor (beta chain) was documented in a study of blood T cell repertoires in COVID-19. Germline trimming cut 7 bases from V and 1 base from J; bases unmatched to any gene: 9. Germline assignment: CDR1 MDHEN and CDR2 SYDVKM. This CDR3 is 15 amino acids long. In the original processing: Estimates of nucleated cell counts were drawn from the amplification of reference gene primers. Repertoires were generated with immunoSEQ multiplex PCR, while TCRdb's copy carries only in-frame clones and drops some. V, J and clone size are those of that table, while D and trimming were read from the DNA. The sample includes approximately 300,000 clones, over 75% seen only once; the top ten take about 3.9%.

The clonotype comes from a woman aged 45-65 years with active or convalescent COVID-19. The J gene is TRBJ1-1, the V gene TRBV28; the match to TRBD1 covers 7 bases. Sample: peripheral blood. The CDR3 coding sequence is TGTGCCAGCACCATGCTGGACAGGCAGAACACTGAAGCTTTCTTT. It encodes CASTMLDRQNTEAFF.